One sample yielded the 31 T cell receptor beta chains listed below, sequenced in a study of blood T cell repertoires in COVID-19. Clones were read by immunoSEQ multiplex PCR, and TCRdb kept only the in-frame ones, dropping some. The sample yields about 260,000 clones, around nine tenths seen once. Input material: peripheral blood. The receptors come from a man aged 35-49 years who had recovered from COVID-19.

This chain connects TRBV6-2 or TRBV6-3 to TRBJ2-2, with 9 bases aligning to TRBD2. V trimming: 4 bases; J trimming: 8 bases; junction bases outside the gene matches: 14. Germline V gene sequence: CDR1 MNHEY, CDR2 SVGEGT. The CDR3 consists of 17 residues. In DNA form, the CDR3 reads TGTGCCAGCAGTTCAGCCCGCGGGGGGGCGAGAAGTGGGGAGCTGTTTTTT. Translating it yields CASSSARGGARSGELFF.

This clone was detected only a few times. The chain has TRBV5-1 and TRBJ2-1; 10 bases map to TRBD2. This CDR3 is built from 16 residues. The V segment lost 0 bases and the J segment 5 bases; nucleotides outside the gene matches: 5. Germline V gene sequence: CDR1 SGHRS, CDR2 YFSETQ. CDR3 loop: CASSLGAGGFHNEQFF. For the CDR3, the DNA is TGCGCCAGCAGCTTGGGAGCGGGGGGGTTCCACAATGAGCAGTTCTTC.

The CDR3 sequence is CASGTGLINEKLFF. The CDR3 nucleotides read TGCGCCAGCGGTACAGGGTTGATTAATGAAAAACTGTTTTTT. The V gene is TRBV5-1, the J gene TRBJ1-4; possible D gene TRBD1, 6 bases. Trimming shortened V by 7 bases and J by 4 bases, and 14 bases separated the two germline ends. The germline V gene has CDR1 SGHRS and CDR2 YFSETQ. CDR3 length: 14 residues.

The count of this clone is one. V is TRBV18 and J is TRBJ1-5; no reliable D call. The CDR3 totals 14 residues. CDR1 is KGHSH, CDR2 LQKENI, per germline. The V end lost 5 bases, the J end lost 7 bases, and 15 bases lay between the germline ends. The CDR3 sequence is CASSTAAFEQPQHF. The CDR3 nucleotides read TGTGCCAGCTCAACCGCCGCCTTCGAGCAGCCCCAGCATTTT.

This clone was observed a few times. DNA of the CDR3: TGTGCCAGCAGCCAAATGGGGGGGGCCCTCCACTTT. Translating it yields CASSQMGGALHF. The chain links TRBV3-1 (or the pseudogene TRBV3-2) to TRBJ1-6, with D tentatively TRBD1 (5 bases). Trimming removed 2 bases from V and 14 bases from J, with 10 bases in between. Per the germline V gene, CDR1 is LGHDT and CDR2 is YNNKEL (reference sequence). The CDR3 is 12 amino acids.

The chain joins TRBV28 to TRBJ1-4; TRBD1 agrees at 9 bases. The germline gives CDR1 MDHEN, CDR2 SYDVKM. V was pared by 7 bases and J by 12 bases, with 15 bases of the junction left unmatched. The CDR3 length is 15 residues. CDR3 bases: TGTGCCAGCAAGGACAGGGGTTTTGCTGGGGAGGAACTGTTTTTT. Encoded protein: CASKDRGFAGEELFF.

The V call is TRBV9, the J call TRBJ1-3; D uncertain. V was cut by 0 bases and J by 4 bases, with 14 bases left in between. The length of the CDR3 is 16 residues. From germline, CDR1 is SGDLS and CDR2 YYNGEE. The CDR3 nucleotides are TGTGCCAGCAGCGTAGCGCGGGTCTCCGGAGGAAACACCATATATTTT. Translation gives CASSVARVSGGNTIYF.

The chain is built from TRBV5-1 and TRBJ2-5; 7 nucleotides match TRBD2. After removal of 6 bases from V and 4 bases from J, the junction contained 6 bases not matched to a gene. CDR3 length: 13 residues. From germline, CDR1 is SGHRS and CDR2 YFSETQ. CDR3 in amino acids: CASNTPGGETQYF. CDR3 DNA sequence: TGCGCCAGCAACACGCCGGGGGGAGAGACCCAGTACTTC.

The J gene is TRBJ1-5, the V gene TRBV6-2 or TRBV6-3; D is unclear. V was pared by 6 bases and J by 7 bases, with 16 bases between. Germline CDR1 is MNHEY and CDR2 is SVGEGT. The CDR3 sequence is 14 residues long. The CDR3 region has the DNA TGTGCCAGCAGCCCCGGGAGGGATAGGCAGCCCCAGCATTTT. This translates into CASSPGRDRQPQHF.

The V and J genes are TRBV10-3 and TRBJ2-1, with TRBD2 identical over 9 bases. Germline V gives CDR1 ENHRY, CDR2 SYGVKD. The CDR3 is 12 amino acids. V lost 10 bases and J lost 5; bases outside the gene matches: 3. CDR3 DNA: TGTGCCACCGGGACTAGCAACAATGAGCAGTTCTTC. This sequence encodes CATGTSNNEQFF.

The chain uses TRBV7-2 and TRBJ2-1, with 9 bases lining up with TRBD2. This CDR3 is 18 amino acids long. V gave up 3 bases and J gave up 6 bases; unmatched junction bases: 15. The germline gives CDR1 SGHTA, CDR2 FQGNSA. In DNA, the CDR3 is TGTGCCAGCAGCTTTTTAGCCACTCTAGCGGGATTTAGCAATGAGCAGTTCTTC. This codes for CASSFLATLAGFSNEQFF.

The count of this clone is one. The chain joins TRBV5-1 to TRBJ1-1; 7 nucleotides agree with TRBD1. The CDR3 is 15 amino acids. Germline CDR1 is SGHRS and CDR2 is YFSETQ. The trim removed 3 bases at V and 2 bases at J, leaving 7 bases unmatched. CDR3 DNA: TGCGCCAGCAGCTCGGAGGGACAGCCTAACACTGAAGCTTTCTTT. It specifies CASSSEGQPNTEAFF.

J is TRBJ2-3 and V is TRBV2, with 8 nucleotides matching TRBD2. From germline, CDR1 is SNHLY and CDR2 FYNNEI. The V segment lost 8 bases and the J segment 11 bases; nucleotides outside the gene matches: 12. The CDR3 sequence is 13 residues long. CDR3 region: CASRVEAGALQYF. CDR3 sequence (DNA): TGTGCCAGCCGGGTCGAAGCGGGGGCCCTGCAGTATTTT.

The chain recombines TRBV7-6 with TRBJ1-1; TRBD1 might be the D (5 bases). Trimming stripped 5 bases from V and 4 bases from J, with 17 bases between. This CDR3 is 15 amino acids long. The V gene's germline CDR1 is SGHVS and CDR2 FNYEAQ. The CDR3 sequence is CASSRTPGGVTEAFF. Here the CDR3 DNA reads TGTGCCAGCAGCCGGACACCGGGGGGGGTCACTGAAGCTTTCTTT. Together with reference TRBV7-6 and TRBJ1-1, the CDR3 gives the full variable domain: GAGVSQSPRYKVTKRGQDVALRCDPISGHVSLYWYRQALGQGPEFLTYFNYEAQQDKSGLPNDRFSAERPEGSISTLTIQRTEQRDSAMYRCASSRTPGGVTEAFFGQGTRLTVV.

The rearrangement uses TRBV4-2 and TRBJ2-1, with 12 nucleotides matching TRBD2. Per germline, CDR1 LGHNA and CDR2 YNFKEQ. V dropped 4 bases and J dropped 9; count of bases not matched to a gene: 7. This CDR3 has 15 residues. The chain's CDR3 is CASSPGASGRGEQFF. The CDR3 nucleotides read TGTGCCAGCAGCCCAGGGGCTAGCGGGAGGGGTGAGCAGTTCTTC.

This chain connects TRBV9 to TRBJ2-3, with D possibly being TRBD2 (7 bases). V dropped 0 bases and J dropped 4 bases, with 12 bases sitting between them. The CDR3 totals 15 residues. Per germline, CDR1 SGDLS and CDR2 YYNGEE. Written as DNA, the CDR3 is TGTGCCAGCAGCGTAGGTGGGGGGGCGGCAGATACGCAGTATTTT. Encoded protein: CASSVGGGAADTQYF. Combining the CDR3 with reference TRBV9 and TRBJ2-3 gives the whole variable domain DSGVTQTPKHLITATGQRVTLRCSPRSGDLSVYWYQQSLDQGLQFLIQYYNGEERAKGNILERFSAQQFPDLHSELNLSSLELGDSALYFCASSVGGGAADTQYFGPGTRLTVL.

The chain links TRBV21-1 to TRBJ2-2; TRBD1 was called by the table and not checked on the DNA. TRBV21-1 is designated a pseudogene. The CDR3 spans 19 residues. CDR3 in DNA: TGTGCCAGCATCATTAGGCACGGTAACAGGGGGCAGGACACCGGGGAGCTGTTTTTT. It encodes CASIIRHGNRGQDTGELFF.

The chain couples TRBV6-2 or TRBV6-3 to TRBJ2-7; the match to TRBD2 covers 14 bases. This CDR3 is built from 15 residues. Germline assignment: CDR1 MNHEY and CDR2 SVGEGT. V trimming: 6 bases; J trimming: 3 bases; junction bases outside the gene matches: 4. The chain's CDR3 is CASSWGLAGDYEQYF. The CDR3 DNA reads TGTGCCAGCAGCTGGGGACTAGCGGGAGACTACGAGCAGTACTTC.

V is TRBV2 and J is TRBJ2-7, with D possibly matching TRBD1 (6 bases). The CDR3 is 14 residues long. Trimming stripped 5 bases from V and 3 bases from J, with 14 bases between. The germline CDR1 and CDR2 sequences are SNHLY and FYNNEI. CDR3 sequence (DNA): TGTGCCAGCAGTAGGGACATTCTAAGCTACGAGCAGTACTTC. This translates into CASSRDILSYEQYF.

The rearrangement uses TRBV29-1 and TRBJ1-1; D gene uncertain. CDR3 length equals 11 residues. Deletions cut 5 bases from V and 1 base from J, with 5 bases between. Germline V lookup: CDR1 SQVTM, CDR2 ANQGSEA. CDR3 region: CSVNRNTEAFF. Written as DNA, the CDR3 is TGCAGCGTTAATAGGAACACTGAAGCTTTCTTT. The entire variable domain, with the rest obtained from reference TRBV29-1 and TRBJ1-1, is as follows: SAVISQKPSRDICQRGTSLTIQCQVDSQVTMMFWYRQQPGQSLTLIATANQGSEATYESGFVIDKFPISRPNLTFSTLTVSNMSPEDSSIYLCSVNRNTEAFFGQGTRLTVV.

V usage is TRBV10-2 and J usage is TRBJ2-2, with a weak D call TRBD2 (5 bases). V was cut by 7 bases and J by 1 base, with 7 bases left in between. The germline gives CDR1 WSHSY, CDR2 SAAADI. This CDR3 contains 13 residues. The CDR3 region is CASTAGNTGELFF. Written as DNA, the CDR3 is TGCGCCAGCACCGCGGGGAACACCGGGGAGCTGTTTTTT.

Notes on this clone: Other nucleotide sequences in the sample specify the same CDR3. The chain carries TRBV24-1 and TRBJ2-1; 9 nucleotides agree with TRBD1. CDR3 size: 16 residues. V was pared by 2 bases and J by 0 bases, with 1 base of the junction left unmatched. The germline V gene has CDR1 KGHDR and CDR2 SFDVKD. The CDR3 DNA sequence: TGTGCCACCAGTGATTCGGGACAGGGCTCCTACAATGAGCAGTTCTTC. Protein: CATSDSGQGSYNEQFF.

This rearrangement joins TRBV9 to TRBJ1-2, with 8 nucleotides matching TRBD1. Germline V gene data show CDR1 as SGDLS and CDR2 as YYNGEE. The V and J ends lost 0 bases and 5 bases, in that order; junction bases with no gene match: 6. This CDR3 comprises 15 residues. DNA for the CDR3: TGTGCCAGCAGCGTAGGTGACAGGGGAGGGTATGGCTACACCTTC. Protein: CASSVGDRGGYGYTF.

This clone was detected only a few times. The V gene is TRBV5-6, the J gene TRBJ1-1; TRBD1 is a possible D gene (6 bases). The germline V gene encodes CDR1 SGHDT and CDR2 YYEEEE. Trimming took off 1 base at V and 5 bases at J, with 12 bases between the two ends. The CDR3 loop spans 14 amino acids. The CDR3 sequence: CASSLTGPGTEAFF. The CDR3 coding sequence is TGTGCCAGCAGCTTGACAGGGCCAGGGACTGAAGCTTTCTTT.

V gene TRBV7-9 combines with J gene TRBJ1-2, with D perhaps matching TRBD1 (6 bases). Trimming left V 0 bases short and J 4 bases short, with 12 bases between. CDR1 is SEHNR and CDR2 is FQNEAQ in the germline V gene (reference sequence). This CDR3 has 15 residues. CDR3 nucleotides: TGTGCCAGCAGCTTAGCATTGGGACAAAGCTATGGCTACACCTTC. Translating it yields CASSLALGQSYGYTF.

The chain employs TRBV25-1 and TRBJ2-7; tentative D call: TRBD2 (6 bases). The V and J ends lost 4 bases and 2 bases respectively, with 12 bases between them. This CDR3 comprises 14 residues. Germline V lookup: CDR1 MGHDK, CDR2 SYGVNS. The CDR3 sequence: CASSVGLGAYEQYF. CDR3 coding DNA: TGTGCCAGCAGTGTGGGACTGGGAGCCTACGAGCAGTACTTC.

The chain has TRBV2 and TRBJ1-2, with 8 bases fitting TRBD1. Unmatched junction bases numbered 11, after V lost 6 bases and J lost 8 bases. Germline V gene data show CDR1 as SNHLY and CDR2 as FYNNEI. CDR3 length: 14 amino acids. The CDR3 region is CASSLRGRWEGYTF. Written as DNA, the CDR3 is TGTGCCAGCAGCCTCAGGGGGCGATGGGAGGGCTACACCTTC.

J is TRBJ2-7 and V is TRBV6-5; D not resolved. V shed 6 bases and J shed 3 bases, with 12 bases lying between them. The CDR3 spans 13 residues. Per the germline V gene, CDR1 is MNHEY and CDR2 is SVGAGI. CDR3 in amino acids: CASRLRQNYEQYF. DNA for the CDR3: TGTGCCAGCAGATTAAGACAAAACTACGAGCAGTACTTC.

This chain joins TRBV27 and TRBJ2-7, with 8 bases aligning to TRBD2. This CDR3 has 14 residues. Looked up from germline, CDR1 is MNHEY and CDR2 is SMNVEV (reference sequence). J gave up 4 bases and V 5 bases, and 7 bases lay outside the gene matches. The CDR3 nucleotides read TGTGCCAGCAGTCCGCTAGCGGGTATTTACGAGCAGTACTTC. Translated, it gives CASSPLAGIYEQYF.

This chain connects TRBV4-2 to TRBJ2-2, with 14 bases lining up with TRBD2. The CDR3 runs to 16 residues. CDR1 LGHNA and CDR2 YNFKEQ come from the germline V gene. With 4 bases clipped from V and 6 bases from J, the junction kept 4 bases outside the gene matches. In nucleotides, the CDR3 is TGTGCCAGCAGCCCGACTAGCGGGAGGGAAGCCGGGGAGCTGTTTTTT. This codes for CASSPTSGREAGELFF.

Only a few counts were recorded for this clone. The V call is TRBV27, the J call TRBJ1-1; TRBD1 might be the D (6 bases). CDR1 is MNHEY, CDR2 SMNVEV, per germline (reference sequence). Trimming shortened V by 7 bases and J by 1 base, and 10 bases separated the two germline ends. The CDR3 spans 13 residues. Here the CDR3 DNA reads TGTGCCAGCACCGGACAGTCGAACACTGAAGCTTTCTTT. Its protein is CASTGQSNTEAFF.